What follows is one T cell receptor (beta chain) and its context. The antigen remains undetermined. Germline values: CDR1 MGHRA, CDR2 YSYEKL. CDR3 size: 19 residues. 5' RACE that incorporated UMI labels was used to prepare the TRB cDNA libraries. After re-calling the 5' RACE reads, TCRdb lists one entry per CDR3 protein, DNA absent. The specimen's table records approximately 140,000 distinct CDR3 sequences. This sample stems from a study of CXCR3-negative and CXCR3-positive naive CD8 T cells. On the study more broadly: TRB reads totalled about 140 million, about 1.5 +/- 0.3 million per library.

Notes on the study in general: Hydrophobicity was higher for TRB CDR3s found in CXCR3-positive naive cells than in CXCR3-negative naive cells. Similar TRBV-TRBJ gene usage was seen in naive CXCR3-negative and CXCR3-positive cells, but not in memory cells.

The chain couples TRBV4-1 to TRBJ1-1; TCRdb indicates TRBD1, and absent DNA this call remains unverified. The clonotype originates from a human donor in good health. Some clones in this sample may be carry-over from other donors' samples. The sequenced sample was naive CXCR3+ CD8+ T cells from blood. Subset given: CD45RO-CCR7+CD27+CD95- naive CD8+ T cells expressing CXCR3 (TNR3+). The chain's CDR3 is CASSQPGYRAGGAGSEAFF.